The source of this T cell receptor (beta chain) is a study of OX40 agonist ivuxolimab in advanced cancers. Across the study: Of the participants, approximately 36% had some prior anti-PD-1, anti-PD-L1 or anti-CTLA-4 therapy, which was allowed.

The count of this clone is one. Produced via immunoSEQ multiplex PCR; TCRdb's table is partial and in-frame only. This table has 60,000 to 70,000 clones, 70% to 90% appearing once. Germline CDR1 and CDR2: SGHRS and YFSETQ. Trimming took 9 bases from V and 5 from J, leaving 12 bases between them. The CDR3 totals 11 residues. The specimen was CD4+ or CD8+ T cells sorted from blood, collected in a trial of the OX40 agonist ivuxolimab. The chain uses TRBV5-1 and TRBJ2-7, with D uncertain. This sequence was found in an adult with an advanced solid tumor such as melanoma, head and neck, liver or kidney cancer. DNA of the CDR3: TGCGCCACCTACATCGTCAACGAGCAGTACTTC. It translates to CATYIVNEQYF.